This record covers a single T cell receptor beta chain. The sample originates from a study of blood T cell repertoires in COVID-19. In the study overall: Specimens from acute and convalescent COVID-19 originated in the United States, Italy and Spain.

The ends lost 9 bases at V and 0 bases at J; junction bases unmatched: 8. The CDR3 is 15 amino acids. Germline V gene lookup returns CDR1 ENHRY and CDR2 SYGVKD. Per the study methods: The assay estimated nucleated cells by amplifying reference gene primers. Sequencing used immunoSEQ multiplex PCR; TCRdb keeps in-frame clones, though not all of them. Clone size and the V and J calls come from that table; the DNA yielded D and trimming. The table has roughly 180,000 clones, about four fifths seen once. Patients in Seattle were enrolled during active infection, then followed longitudinally. Material for sequencing was peripheral blood. The receptor's source is a woman aged 40 to 50 with COVID-19, enrolled during active disease. The V gene is TRBV10-3, the J gene TRBJ1-2; TRBD1 matches at 9 bases. The CDR3 loop reads CAITPGQGANYGYTF. CDR3 sequence (DNA): TGTGCCATTACGCCGGGACAGGGAGCTAACTATGGCTACACCTTC.